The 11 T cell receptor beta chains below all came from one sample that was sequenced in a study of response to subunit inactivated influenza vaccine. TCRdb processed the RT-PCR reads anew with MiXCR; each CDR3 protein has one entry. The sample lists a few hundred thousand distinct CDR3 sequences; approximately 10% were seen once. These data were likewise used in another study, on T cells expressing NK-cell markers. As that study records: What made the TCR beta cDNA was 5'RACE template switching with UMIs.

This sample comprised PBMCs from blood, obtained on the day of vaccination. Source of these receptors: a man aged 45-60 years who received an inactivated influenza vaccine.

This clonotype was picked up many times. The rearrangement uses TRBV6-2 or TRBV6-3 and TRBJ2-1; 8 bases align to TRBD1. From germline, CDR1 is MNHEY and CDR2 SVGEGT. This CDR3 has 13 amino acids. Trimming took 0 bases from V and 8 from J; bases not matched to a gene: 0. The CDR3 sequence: CASSYSGQDEQFF. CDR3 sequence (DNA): TGTGCCAGCAGTTACTCGGGACAGGATGAGCAGTTCTTC.

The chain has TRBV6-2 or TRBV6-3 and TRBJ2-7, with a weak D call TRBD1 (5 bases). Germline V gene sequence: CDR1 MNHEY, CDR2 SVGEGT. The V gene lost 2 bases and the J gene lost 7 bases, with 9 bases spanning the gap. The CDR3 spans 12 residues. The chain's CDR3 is CASSYAGREQYF. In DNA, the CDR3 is TGTGCCAGCAGTTACGCAGGGCGGGAGCAGTACTTC.

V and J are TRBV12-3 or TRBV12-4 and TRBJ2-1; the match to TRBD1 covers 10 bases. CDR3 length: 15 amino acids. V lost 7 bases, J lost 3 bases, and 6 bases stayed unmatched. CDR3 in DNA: TGTGCCAGCACTCCGGACAGGGGGGGCTACAATGAGCAGTTCTTC. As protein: CASTPDRGGYNEQFF.

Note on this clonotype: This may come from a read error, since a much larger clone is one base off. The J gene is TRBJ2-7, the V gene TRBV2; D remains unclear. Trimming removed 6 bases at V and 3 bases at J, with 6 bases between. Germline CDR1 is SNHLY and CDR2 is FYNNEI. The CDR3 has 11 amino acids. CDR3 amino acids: CASRGHYEQYF. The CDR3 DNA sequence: TGTGCCAGCAGGGGCCACTACGAGCAGTACTTC.

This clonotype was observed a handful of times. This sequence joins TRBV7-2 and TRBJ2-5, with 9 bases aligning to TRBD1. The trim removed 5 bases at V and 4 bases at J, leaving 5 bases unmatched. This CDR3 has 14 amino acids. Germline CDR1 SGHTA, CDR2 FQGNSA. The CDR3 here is CASSPDRGSETQYF. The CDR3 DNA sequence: TGTGCCAGCAGCCCAGACAGGGGGTCAGAGACCCAGTACTTC.

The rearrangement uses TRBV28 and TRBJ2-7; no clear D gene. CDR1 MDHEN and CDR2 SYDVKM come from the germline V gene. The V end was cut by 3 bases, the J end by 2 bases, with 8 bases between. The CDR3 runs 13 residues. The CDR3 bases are TGTGCCAGCAGTTTTCGAAATACCTACGAGCAGTACTTC. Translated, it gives CASSFRNTYEQYF.

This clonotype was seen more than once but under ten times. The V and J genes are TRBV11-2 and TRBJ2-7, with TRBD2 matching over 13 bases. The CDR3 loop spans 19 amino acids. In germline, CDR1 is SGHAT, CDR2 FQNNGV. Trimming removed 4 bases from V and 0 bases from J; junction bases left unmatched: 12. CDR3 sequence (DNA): TGTGCCAGCAGCTCTGCGACTAGCGGGAGGTCTGGCTCCTCCTACGAGCAGTACTTC. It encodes CASSSATSGRSGSSYEQYF.

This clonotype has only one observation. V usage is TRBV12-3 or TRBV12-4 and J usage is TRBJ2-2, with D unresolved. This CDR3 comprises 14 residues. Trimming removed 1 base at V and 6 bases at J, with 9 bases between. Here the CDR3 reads CASSLGVGSGELFF. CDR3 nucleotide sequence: TGTGCCAGCAGTTTAGGGGTGGGTTCCGGGGAGCTGTTTTTT.

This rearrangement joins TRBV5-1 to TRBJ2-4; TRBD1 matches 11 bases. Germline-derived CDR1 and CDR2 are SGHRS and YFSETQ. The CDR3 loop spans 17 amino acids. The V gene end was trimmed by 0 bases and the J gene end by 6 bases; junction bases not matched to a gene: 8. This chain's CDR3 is CASSLEGGQGAINIQYF. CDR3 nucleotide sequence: TGCGCCAGCAGCTTGGAGGGTGGACAGGGGGCTATAAACATTCAGTACTTC.

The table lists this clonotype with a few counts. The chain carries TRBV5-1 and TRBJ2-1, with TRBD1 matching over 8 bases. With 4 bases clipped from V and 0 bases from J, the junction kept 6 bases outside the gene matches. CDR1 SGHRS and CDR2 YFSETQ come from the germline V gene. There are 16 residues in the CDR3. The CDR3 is CASSKGQGSSYNEQFF. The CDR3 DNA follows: TGCGCCAGCAGCAAAGGACAGGGTAGCTCCTACAATGAGCAGTTCTTC.

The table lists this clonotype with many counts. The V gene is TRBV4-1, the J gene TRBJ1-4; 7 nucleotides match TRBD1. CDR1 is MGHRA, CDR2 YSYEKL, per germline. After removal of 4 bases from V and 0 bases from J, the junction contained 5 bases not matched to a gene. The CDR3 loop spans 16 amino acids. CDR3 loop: CASSLDRVATNEKLFF. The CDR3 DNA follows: TGCGCCAGCAGCCTTGACAGGGTTGCAACTAATGAAAAACTGTTTTTT.